This TCR beta chain was recorded in a study of shared T cell receptors in the human thymus. The protocol was immunoSEQ multiplex PCR, while the TCRdb copy is restricted to in-frame clones and leaves out a portion. The profile shows 500,000 to 550,000 clones, about four fifths of them singletons. V shed 0 bases and J 3 bases; nucleotides not matched to a gene: 6. This CDR3 spans 16 amino acids. Germline CDR1 and CDR2: SGDLS and YYNGEE. This same sample was also taken into another study, of human thymus T cells. That source adds: The thymus was resected at corrective cardiac surgery.

This clonotype was sampled from a boy under three years old with a congenital heart defect. The sequenced sample was thymocytes. The chain combines TRBV9 with TRBJ2-7; 10 bases match TRBD2. The CDR3 nucleotides are TGTGCCAGCAGCGTAGACACTAGCGGGACCTACTACGAGCAGTACTTC. Amino acid sequence: CASSVDTSGTYYEQYF.